The 11 T cell receptor beta chains below were found in one sample sequenced in a study of cytomegalovirus exposure and HLA in healthy donors (dated by TCRdb to 2017 to 2019). The library was obtained by the immunoSEQ multiplex PCR assay. For the multiplex PCR, a mixture combining 60 forward primers for TCR Vbeta segments and 13 reverse primers for TCR Jbeta segments was used. Here the immuneACCESS table is served through TCRdb, limited to in-frame sequences with V and J called. Missing clones are a known gap in these copies; in checked studies unresolved V genes cover under half, and the rest lacks a known reason. The sample table contains around 99,000 clones; only one count was recorded for 73% of them. The ten largest clones add up to 8.4% of the sample. The sample consisted of PBMCs. The receptors stem from a man aged 35-49 years in good health and CMV-seronegative.

The chain recombines TRBV5-1 with TRBJ1-1; TRBD1 matches at 7 bases. The V gene end was trimmed by 5 bases and the J gene end by 4 bases; junction bases not matched to a gene: 5. The CDR3 totals 13 residues. Germline-derived CDR1 and CDR2 are SGHRS and YFSETQ. DNA of the CDR3: TGCGCCAGCAGGCCCCAGGGGGGCACTGAAGCTTTCTTT. Residues: CASRPQGGTEAFF.

The chain couples TRBV18 to TRBJ2-5; 8 nucleotides agree with TRBD1. J gave up 3 bases and V 6 bases, and 6 bases lay outside the gene matches. This CDR3 is built from 14 residues. The germline CDR1 and CDR2 sequences are KGHSH and LQKENI. CDR3 in DNA: TGTGCCAGCTCGCCCCAGGACAGGGAAGAGACCCAGTACTTC. Translation: CASSPQDREETQYF.

As DNA, the CDR3 is TGCGCCAGCAGCCAAGAAGACAGTAGAACCTACGAGCAGTACTTC. Translating it yields CASSQEDSRTYEQYF. The J gene is TRBJ2-7, the V gene TRBV4-1, with a tentative D call TRBD1 (5 bases). This CDR3 comprises 15 residues. Germline CDR1 and CDR2: MGHRA and YSYEKL. V was trimmed by 0 bases and J by 2 bases, leaving 11 bases between them.

V gene TRBV6-6 combines with J gene TRBJ2-4; D is perhaps TRBD2 (5 bases). This CDR3 has 16 amino acids. The germline gives CDR1 MNHNY, CDR2 SVGAGI (reference sequence). The ends were cut back, 6 bases at V and 0 bases at J, with 15 bases in the middle. The DNA for the CDR3 is TGTGCCAGCAGGCGCTTGGAGGTGCTAGCCAAAAACATTCAGTACTTC. This encodes CASRRLEVLAKNIQYF.

J is TRBJ1-2 and V is TRBV6-5, with 7 bases aligning to TRBD1. The CDR3 sequence is 15 residues long. Per the germline V gene, CDR1 is MNHEY and CDR2 is SVGAGI. J gave up 4 bases and V 0 bases, and 5 bases lay outside the gene matches. The CDR3 DNA follows: TGTGCCAGCAGTTACTCGAGGGACAGCACCTATGGCTACACCTTC. It encodes CASSYSRDSTYGYTF.

The gene calls are TRBV5-6 and TRBJ1-6; 7 nucleotides line up with TRBD1. Germline V lookup: CDR1 SGHDT, CDR2 YYEEEE. The CDR3 sequence is 16 residues long. The V and J ends lost 0 bases and 8 bases, in that order; junction bases with no gene match: 8. The CDR3 reads CASSLDGGGPHSPLHF. The CDR3 nucleotides read TGTGCCAGCAGCTTGGATGGAGGGGGCCCTCATTCACCCCTCCACTTT.

The chain recombines TRBV2 with TRBJ1-5, with D hard to call. This CDR3 contains 16 residues. Germline V gene data show CDR1 as SNHLY and CDR2 as FYNNEI. Deletions cut 2 bases from V and 0 bases from J, with 11 bases between. In DNA form, the CDR3 reads TGTGCCAGCAGTGAAAGGAGGGTGGTTAGCAATCAGCCCCAGCATTTT. It is translated as CASSERRVVSNQPQHF.

In its sample, this clone was seen a few times. This sequence joins TRBV7-9 and TRBJ2-3; 7 positions match TRBD1. The V gene end was trimmed by 1 base and the J gene end by 3 bases; junction bases not matched to a gene: 4. The CDR3 runs to 15 residues. In germline, CDR1 is SEHNR, CDR2 FQNEAQ (reference sequence). The CDR3 protein is CASSLGQGWTDTQYF. In nucleotides, the CDR3 is TGTGCCAGCAGCTTAGGACAGGGATGGACAGATACGCAGTATTTT.

CDR3 amino acids: CASSLMTDKNIQYF. The CDR3 coding sequence is TGCGCCAGCAGCCTAATGACAGATAAAAACATTCAGTACTTC. The genes are TRBV5-1 and TRBJ2-4, with a tentative D call TRBD1 (5 bases). The CDR3 is 14 amino acids. The V end was cut by 4 bases, the J end by 4 bases, with 12 bases between. CDR1 is SGHRS, CDR2 YFSETQ, per germline.

The chain has TRBV7-3 and TRBJ1-5; D ambiguous. CDR1 and CDR2 (germline): SGHTA, FQGTGA. The CDR3 contains 13 residues. Deletions cut 2 bases from V and 7 bases from J, with 9 bases between. The CDR3, as DNA: TGTGCCAGCAGCTTAGTCCGCGGCCAGCCCCAGCATTTT. Amino acid sequence: CASSLVRGQPQHF.

The J gene is TRBJ2-3, the V gene TRBV5-1; 11 nucleotides align to TRBD2. The CDR3 has 18 residues. V lost 4 bases to trimming and J lost 4 bases; unmatched junction nucleotides: 14. Germline V gene lookup returns CDR1 SGHRS and CDR2 YFSETQ. Written as DNA, the CDR3 is TGCGCCAGCAGCCCGGGGGCTAGCGGGGGGCTGGGGCCAGATACGCAGTATTTT. This codes for CASSPGASGGLGPDTQYF.